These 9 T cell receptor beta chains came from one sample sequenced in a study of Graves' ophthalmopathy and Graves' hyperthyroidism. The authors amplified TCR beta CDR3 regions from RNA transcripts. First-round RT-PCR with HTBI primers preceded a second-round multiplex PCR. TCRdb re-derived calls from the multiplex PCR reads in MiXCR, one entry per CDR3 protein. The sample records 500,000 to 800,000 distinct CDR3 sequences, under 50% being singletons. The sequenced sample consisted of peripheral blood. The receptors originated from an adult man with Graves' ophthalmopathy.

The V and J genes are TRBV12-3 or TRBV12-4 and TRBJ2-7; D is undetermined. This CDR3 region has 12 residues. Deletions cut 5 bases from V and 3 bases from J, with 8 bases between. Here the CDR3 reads CASSGFDYEQYF. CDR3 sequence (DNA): TGTGCCAGCAGTGGCTTTGACTACGAGCAGTACTTC.

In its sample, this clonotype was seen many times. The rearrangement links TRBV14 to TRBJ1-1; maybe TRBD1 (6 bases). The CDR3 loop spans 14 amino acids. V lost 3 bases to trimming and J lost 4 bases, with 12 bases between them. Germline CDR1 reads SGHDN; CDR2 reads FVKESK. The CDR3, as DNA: TGTGCCAGCAGCCACCAGGGGTTCGGCACTGAAGCTTTCTTT. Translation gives CASSHQGFGTEAFF.

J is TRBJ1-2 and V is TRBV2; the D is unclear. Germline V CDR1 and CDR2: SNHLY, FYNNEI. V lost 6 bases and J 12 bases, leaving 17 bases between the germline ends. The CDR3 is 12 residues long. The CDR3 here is CASRTGHSGNTF. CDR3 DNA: TGTGCCAGCAGGACGGGCCACTCTGGAAACACCTTC.

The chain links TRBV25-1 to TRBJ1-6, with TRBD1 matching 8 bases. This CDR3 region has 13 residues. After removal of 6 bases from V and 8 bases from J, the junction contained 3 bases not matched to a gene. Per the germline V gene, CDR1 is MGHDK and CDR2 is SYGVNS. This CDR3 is CASRQGAYSPLHF. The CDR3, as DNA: TGTGCCAGCAGGCAGGGGGCTTATTCACCCCTCCACTTT.

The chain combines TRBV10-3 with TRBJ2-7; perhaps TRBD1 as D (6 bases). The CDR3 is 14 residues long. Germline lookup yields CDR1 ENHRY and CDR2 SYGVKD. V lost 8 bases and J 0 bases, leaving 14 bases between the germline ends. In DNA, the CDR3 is TGTGCCATCGCCCTGGGGGCGGGCTCCTACGAGCAGTACTTC. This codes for CAIALGAGSYEQYF.

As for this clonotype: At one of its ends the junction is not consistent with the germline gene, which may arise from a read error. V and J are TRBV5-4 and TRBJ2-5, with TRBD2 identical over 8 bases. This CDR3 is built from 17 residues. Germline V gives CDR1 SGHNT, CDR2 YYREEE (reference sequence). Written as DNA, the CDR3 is TGTGCCAGCAGCTTGGGAGGGTTAGCGGGATGGCGAGAGGCCCAGTACTTC. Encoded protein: CASSLGGLAGWREAQYF.

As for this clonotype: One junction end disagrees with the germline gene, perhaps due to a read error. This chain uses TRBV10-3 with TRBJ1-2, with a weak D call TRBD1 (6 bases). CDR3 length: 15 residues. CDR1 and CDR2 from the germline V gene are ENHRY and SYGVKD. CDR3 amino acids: CASSYSGSGDYGYAF. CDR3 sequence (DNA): TGTGCCAGCAGTTACTCGGGTTCAGGGGACTATGGCTACGCCTTC.

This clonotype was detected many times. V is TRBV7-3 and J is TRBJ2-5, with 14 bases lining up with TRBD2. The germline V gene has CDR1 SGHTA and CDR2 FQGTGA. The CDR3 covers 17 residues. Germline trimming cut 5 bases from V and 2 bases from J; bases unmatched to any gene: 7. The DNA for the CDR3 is TGTGCCAGCAGCACCGGGACTAGCGGGAGTATTCAAGAGACCCAGTACTTC. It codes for CASSTGTSGSIQETQYF.

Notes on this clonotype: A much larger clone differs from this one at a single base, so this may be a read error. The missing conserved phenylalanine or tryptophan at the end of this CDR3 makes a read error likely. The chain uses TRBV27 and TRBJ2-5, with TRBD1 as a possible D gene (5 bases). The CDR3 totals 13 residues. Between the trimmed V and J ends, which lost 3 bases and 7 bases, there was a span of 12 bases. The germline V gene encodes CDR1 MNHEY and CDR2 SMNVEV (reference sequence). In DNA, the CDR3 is TGTGCCAGCAGTTTGACCAGGGAAGGGACCCAGTACTGC. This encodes CASSLTREGTQYC.